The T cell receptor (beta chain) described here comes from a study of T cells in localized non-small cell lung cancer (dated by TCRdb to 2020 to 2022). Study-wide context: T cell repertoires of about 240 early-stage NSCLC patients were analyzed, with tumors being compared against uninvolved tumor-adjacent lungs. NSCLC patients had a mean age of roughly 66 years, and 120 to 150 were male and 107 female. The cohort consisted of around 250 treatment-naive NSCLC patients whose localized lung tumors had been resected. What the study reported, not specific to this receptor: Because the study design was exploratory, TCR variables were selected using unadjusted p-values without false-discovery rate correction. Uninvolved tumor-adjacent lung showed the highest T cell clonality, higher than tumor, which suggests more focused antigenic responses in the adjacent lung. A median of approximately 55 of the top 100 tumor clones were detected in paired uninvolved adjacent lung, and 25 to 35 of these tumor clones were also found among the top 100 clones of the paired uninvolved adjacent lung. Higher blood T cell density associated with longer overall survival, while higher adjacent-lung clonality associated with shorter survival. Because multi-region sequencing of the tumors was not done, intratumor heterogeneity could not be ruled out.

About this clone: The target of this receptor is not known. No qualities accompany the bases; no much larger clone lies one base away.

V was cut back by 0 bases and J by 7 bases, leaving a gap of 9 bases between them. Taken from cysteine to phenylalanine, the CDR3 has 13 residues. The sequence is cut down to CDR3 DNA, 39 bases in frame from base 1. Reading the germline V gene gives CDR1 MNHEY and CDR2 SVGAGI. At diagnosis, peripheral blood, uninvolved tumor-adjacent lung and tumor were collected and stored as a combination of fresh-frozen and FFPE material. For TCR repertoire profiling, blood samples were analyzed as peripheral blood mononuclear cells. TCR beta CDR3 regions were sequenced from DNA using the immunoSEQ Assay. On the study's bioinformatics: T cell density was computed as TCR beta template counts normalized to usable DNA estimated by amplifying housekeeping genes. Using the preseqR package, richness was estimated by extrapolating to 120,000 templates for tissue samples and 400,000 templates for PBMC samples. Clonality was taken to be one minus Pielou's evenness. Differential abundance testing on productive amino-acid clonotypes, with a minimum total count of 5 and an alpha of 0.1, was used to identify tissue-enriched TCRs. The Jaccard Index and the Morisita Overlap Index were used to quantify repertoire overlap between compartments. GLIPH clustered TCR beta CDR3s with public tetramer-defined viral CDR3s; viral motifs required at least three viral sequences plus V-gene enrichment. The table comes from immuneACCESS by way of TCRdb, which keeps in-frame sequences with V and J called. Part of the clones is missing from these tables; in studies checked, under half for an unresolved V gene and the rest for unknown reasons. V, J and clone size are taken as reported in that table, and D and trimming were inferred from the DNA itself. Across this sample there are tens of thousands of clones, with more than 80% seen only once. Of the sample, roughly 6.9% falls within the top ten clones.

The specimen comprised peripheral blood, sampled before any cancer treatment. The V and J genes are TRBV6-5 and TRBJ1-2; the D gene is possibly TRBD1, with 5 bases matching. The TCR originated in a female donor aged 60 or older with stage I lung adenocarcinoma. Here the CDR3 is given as CASSYSGGGGYTF. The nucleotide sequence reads TGTGCCAGCAGTTACTCCGGGGGTGGTGGCTACACCTTC.